The present T cell receptor (beta chain) was sequenced within a study of blood T cell repertoires in COVID-19. Under the authors' procedure: Scientists estimated how many nucleated cells there were by amplifying reference gene primers. TCRdb's table, derived via immunoSEQ multiplex PCR, lists solely in-frame clones and lacks some. V and J calls and clone size are copied from that table; D and trimming were computed from the DNA. The data contain around 75,000 clones, 65% to 85% of them seen just once; the ten biggest clones take up around 13%. The sample was peripheral blood. The TCR comes from a man aged 50 to 59 with COVID-19, enrolled during active disease.

The DNA for the CDR3 is TGCAGCGTCCGAACGACAGGACGGGGCGGCTACACCTTC. Translated, it gives CSVRTTGRGGYTF. This chain joins TRBV29-1 and TRBJ1-2; TRBD1 might be the D (6 bases). Per germline, CDR1 SQVTM and CDR2 ANQGSEA. This CDR3 has 13 amino acids. V was clipped by 6 bases and J by 8 bases, with 19 bases between them.